This T cell receptor (beta chain) was found in a study of post-analysis software for immune sequencing data. Study-wide results and caveats: Elevated frequency relative to controls characterized roughly five TRBV segments in patients, TRBV5-6, TRBV5-1 and TRBV20-1 among them.

In the case of this clonotype: Its specificity is unknown.

Built from TCR beta cDNA, the libraries had unique molecular identifiers in them. TCRdb fed the PCR reads into MiXCR, producing one record per CDR3 protein. In the table there are roughly 870,000 distinct CDR3 sequences, roughly 50% of which are singletons. V was pared by 5 bases and J by 6 bases, with 8 bases of the junction left unmatched. The CDR3 covers 15 residues. The clonotype originates from a girl aged 10-17 years with multiple sclerosis. The sample was blood. V and J are TRBV12-3 or TRBV12-4 and TRBJ1-4, with 8 positions matching TRBD1. This chain's CDR3 is CASSRGDRGDEKLFF. The CDR3 region has the DNA TGTGCCAGCAGTCGGGGTGACAGGGGAGATGAAAAACTGTTTTTT.